The rows below give T cell receptor beta chains drawn from one sample of a study of blood T cells in healthy people across ages. From the 5' RACE reads, TCRdb called clonotypes with MiXCR, one entry per CDR3 protein. The repertoire includes about 640,000 distinct CDR3 sequences, 58% of them detected once, and over 30% sits in the top ten. Sample: blood. Receptor source: a man aged 55-75 years in good health. Both conserved end residues are part of each CDR3. D genes are given only for firm matches. Some rows mark clone size as missing; the rest say once, few, many or name a class of expanded clone.

TRBD2	NA	TRBV20-1	TRBJ2-5	CSARDSGGRSEETQYF	TGCAGTGCTAGAGATAGCGGGGGGCGTTCGGAAGAGACCCAGTACTTC
TRBD1	NA	TRBV20-1	TRBJ1-2	CSLPTGGSYNYDYTF	TGCAGTCTGCCAACAGGGGGCTCATATAACTATGACTACACCTTC
TRBD1	NA	TRBV6-5	TRBJ2-7	CASSPTGRGAYEQYF	TGTGCCAGCAGCCCGACAGGGAGAGGAGCCTACGAGCAGTACTTC
NA	many	TRBV15	TRBJ2-3	CATSRGISTDTQYF	TGTGCCACTTCGAGAGGGATTAGCACAGATACGCAGTATTTT
TRBD1	NA	TRBV6-2/TRBV6-3	TRBJ2-7	CASSRSGGQGANEQYF	TGTGCCAGCAGCCGTTCCGGGGGACAGGGCGCCAACGAGCAGTACTTC
NA	NA	TRBV10-3	TRBJ2-1	CAISASGGASNEQFF	TGTGCCATCAGTGCCAGTGGGGGGGCCTCCAATGAGCAGTTCTTC
NA	NA	TRBV10-3	TRBJ2-2	CAAKGDSGQITGELFF	TGTGCCGCAAAAGGGGATTCTGGGCAAATCACCGGGGAGCTGTTTTTT
TRBD1	few	TRBV5-1	TRBJ2-5	CASSPRDRGPQETQYF	TGCGCCAGCAGTCCCCGGGACAGGGGGCCCCAAGAGACCCAGTACTTC
NA	NA	TRBV11-3	TRBJ2-5	CASSLGARGEETQYF	TGTGCCAGCAGCTTGGGCGCCAGGGGAGAAGAGACCCAGTACTTC
NA	NA	TRBV12-3/TRBV12-4	TRBJ1-6	CASSLAARQAPLHF	TGTGCCAGCAGTTTAGCGGCCCGGCAAGCACCCCTCCACTTT
NA	many	TRBV5-1	TRBJ2-7	CASSLFGDPSYEQYF	TGCGCCAGCAGCTTGTTTGGGGACCCCTCCTACGAGCAGTACTTC
TRBD2	NA	TRBV29-1	TRBJ2-1	CSVYSGGASNEQFF	TGCAGCGTTTATAGCGGGGGGGCTAGTAATGAGCAGTTCTTC
TRBD2	NA	TRBV5-1	TRBJ2-7	CASRLAGSDEQYF	TGCGCCAGCAGACTAGCGGGGTCTGATGAGCAGTACTTC
NA	few	TRBV28	TRBJ2-7	CASSLSREQYF	TGTGCCAGCAGTTTAAGTCGCGAGCAGTACTTC
NA	NA	TRBV7-2	TRBJ2-1	CASSLQGRTGEQFF	TGTGCCAGCAGCTTACAGGGTCGAACAGGTGAGCAGTTCTTC
TRBD1	NA	TRBV6-5	TRBJ1-2	CASSYGTGYGYGYTF	TGTGCCAGTAGTTATGGGACAGGGTATGGCTATGGCTACACCTTC
NA	NA	TRBV5-1	TRBJ1-1	CASSLITGGNIEAFF	TGCGCCAGCAGCCTAATTACGGGGGGGAACATTGAAGCTTTCTTT
NA	NA	TRBV4-1	TRBJ2-7	CASSQDVQGWSYEQYF	TGCGCCAGCAGCCAAGATGTTCAAGGGTGGTCCTACGAGCAGTACTTC
TRBD1	NA	TRBV6-1	TRBJ1-2	CASSASGTDGLYGYTF	TGTGCCAGCAGTGCCTCCGGGACAGACGGCCTCTATGGCTACACCTTC
NA	NA	TRBV9	TRBJ2-2	CASSVGSGQNTGELFF	TGTGCCAGCAGCGTAGGGTCAGGGCAGAACACCGGGGAGCTGTTTTTT
NA	NA	TRBV20-1	TRBJ2-1	CSARREPSSYNEQFF	TGCAGTGCTAGGAGAGAGCCTAGCAGCTACAATGAGCAGTTCTTC
NA	few	TRBV5-1	TRBJ2-5	CASSLGVGHQETQYF	TGCGCCAGCAGCTTGGGTGTGGGACACCAAGAGACCCAGTACTTC
NA	few	TRBV10-2	TRBJ2-1	CASRGTSDEQFF	TGCGCCAGCAGGGGGACATCCGATGAGCAGTTCTTC
NA	few	TRBV12-3/TRBV12-4	TRBJ2-7	CASSLRVYEQYF	TGTGCCAGCAGTTTGAGGGTCTACGAGCAGTACTTC
NA	NA	TRBV4-2	TRBJ1-5	CASSQRGTDQPQHF	TGTGCCAGCAGCCAACGGGGGACCGATCAGCCCCAGCATTTT
TRBD1	few	TRBV5-1	TRBJ2-1	CASSLAGTGVLEQFF	TGCGCCAGCAGCTTGGCCGGGACAGGGGTCCTTGAGCAGTTCTTC
TRBD1	NA	TRBV20-1	TRBJ1-2	CSAQTGGPGYGYTF	TGCAGTGCTCAAACAGGGGGGCCGGGCTATGGCTACACCTTC
NA	NA	TRBV12-3/TRBV12-4	TRBJ2-3	CASSGTVLDTQYF	TGTGCCAGTAGCGGTACCGTACTTGATACGCAGTATTTT
TRBD2	NA	TRBV29-1	TRBJ2-6	CSVEGEGAGANVLTF	TGCAGCGTTGAAGGGGAGGGTGCTGGGGCCAACGTCCTGACTTTC
NA	few	TRBV7-9	TRBJ2-5	CASSPRPGIALETQYF	TGTGCCAGCAGCCCAAGACCGGGGATAGCTTTAGAGACCCAGTACTTC
NA	NA	TRBV3-1	TRBJ2-3	CASSLGASTDTRYF	TGTGCCAGCAGCCTAGGGGCCTCCACAGATACGCGGTATTTT
NA	NA	TRBV4-1	TRBJ2-2	CASSQGGVGSGELFF	TGCGCCAGCAGCCAGGGCGGGGTAGGGTCCGGGGAGCTGTTTTTT
NA	NA	TRBV5-1	TRBJ1-2	CASSTQGFDYGYTF	TGCGCCAGCAGCACCCAGGGCTTCGACTATGGCTACACCTTC
TRBD1	NA	TRBV5-1	TRBJ2-7	CASSLAGTEWDEQYF	TGCGCCAGCAGCTTGGCAGGGACAGAGTGGGACGAGCAGTACTTC